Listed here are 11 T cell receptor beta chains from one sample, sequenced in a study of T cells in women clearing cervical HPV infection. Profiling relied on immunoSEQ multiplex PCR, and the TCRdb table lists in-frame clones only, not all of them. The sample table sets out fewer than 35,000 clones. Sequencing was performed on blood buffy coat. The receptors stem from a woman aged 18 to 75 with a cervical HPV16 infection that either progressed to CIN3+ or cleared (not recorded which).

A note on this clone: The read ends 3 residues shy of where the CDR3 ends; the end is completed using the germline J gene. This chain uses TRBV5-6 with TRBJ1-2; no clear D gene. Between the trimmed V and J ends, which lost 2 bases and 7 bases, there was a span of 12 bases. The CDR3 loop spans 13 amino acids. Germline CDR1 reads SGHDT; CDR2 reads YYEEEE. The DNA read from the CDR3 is TGTGCCAGCAGCTTATCCCGAAGGGCTGGC. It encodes CASSLSRRAG. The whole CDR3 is CASSLSRRAGYTF.

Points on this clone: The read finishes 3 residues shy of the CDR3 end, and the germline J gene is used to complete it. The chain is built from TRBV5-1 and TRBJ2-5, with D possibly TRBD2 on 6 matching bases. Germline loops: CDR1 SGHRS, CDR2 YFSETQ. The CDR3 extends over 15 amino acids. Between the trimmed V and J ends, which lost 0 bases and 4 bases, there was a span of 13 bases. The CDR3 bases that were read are TGCGCCAGCAGCTTGGCCTCGACTAGTCGAGAGACC. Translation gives CASSLASTSRET. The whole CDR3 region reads CASSLASTSRETQYF.

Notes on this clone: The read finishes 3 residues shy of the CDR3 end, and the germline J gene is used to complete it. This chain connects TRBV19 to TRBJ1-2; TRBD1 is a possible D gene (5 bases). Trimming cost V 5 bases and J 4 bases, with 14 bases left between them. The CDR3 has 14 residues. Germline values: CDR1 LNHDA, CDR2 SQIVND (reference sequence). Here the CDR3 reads CASSYRRDSYGYTF. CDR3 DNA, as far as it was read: TGTGCCAGTAGTTACAGGAGAGACTCCTATGGC.

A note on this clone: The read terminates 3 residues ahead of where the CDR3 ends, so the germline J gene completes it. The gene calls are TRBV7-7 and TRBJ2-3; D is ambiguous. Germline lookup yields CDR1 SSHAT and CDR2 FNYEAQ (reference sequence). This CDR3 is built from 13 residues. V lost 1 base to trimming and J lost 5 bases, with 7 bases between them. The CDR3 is CASSLGAGDTQYF. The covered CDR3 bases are TGTGCCAGCAGCTTAGGAGCCGGAGATACG.

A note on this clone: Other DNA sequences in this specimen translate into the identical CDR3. The DNA read from the CDR3 is TGTGCCAGCAGCGTAGCGGAAAGCACAGATACG. It encodes CASSVAESTDT. The full-length CDR3 reads as CASSVAESTDTQYF. This chain connects TRBV5-6 to TRBJ2-3; D may be TRBD2 (6 bases). The read comes to an end 3 residues before the CDR3 does, leaving the germline J gene to fill in the end. The germline V gene has CDR1 SGHDT and CDR2 YYEEEE. The CDR3 sequence is 14 residues long. The V end lost 4 bases, the J end lost 0 bases, and 9 bases lay between the germline ends.

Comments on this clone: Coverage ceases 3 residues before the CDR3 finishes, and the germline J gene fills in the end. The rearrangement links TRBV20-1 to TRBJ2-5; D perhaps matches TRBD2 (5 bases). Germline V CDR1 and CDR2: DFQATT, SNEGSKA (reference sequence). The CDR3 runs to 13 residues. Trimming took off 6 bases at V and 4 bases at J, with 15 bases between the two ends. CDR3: CSAPPGVGETQYF. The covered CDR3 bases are TGCAGTGCCCCGCCCGGGGTTGGAGAGACC.

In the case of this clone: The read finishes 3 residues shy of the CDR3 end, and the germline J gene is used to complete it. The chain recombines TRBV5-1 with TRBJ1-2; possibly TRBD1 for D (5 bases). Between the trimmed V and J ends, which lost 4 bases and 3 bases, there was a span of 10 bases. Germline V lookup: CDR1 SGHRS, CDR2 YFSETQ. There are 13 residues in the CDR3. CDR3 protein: CASSPDSYYGYTF. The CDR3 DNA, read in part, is TGCGCCAGCAGCCCCGACAGCTACTATGGC.

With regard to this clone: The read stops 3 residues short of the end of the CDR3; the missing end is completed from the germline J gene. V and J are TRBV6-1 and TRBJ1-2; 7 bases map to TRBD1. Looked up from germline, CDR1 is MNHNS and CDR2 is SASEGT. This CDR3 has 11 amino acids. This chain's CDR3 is CASSQDRAYTF. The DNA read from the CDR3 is TGTGCCAGCAGTCAAGACAGGGCC.

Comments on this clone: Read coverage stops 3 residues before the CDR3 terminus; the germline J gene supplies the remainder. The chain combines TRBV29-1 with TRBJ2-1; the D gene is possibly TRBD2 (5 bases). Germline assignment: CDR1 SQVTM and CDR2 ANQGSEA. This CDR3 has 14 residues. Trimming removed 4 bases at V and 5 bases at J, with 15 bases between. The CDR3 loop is CSVVLGNGDNEQFF. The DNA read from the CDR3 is TGCAGCGTTGTTCTCGGGAACGGGGACAATGAG.

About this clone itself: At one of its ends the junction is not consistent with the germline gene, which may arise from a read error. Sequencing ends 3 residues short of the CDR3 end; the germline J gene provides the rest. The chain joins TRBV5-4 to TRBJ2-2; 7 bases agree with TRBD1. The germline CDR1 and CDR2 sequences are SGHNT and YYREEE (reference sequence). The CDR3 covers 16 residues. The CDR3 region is CASTLGRDRNTGELFF. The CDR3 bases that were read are TGTGCCAGCACCTTGGGCCGGGACAGAAACACCGGGGAG. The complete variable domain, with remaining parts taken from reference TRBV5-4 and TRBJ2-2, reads ETGVTQSPTHLIKTRGQQVTLRCSSQSGHNTVSWYQQALGQGPQFIFQYYREEENGRGNFPPRFSGLQFPNYSSELNVNALELDDSALYLCASTLGRDRNTGELFFGEGSRLTVL.

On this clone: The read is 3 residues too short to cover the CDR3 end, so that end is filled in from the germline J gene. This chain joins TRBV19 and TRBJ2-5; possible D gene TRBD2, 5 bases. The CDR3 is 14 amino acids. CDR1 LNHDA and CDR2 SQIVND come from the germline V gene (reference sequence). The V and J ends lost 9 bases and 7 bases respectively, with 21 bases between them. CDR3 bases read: TGTGCCAGCAGTCCCTTTTCAGGTGGAGGGACC. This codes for CASSPFSGGGT. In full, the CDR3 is CASSPFSGGGTQYF.